These T cell receptor beta chains were read from a single sample in a study of cytomegalovirus exposure and HLA in healthy donors. Here immunoSEQ multiplex PCR was the method, and the copy in TCRdb shows in-frame clones only, minus some. The sample has some 140,000 clones, approximately 74% seen once. Input material: PBMCs. These receptors were collected from a man in his thirties or forties in good health and CMV-seronegative. CDR3s include the opening cysteine and the closing phenylalanine or tryptophan. The D gene is left open where the match is weak. Size values are once, few and many counts, or a class for expanded clones, and some rows have none.

>TRBV7-9|.|TRBJ2-4|.
CSSSSQTEVQYF
TGTTCCAGCAGCTCCCAGACAGAGGTTCAGTACTTC
>TRBV9|TRBD1|TRBJ1-2|.
CASAGQGEYGYPF
TGTGCCAGCGCAGGACAGGGGGAGTATGGCTACCCCTTC
>TRBV5-4|TRBD1|TRBJ1-1|once
CASSTPGQSPEAFF
TGTGCCAGCAGCACGCCGGGACAGTCTCCTGAAGCCTTCTTT
>TRBV11-1|.|TRBJ2-7|.
CASSLARGEASNYEQYF
TGTGCCAGCAGCTTAGCTCGCGGGGAGGCATCCAACTACGAGCAGTACTTC
>TRBV2|TRBD1|TRBJ2-1|few
CASTKGQGASNEQFF
TGTGCCAGCACAAAGGGACAGGGGGCAAGCAATGAGCAGTTCTTC
>TRBV15|TRBD2|TRBJ2-3|.
CATSTSGVTDTQYF
TGTGCCACCAGCACTAGCGGGGTCACAGATACGCAGTATTTT
>TRBV5-4|.|TRBJ1-6|.
CASSLFTAGGNSPLHF
TGTGCCAGCAGCTTGTTTACTGCGGGGGGAAATTCACCCCTCCACTTT
>TRBV7-9|.|TRBJ2-1|.
CASSLAIARVYNEQFF
TGTGCCAGCAGCTTAGCGATAGCTAGAGTTTACAATGAGCAGTTCTTC
>TRBV5-1|TRBD2|TRBJ2-3|.
CASSLVTSGGDPQYF
TGCGCCAGCAGCTTGGTGACTAGCGGGGGGGATCCGCAGTATTTT
>TRBV6-1|TRBD1|TRBJ1-3|.
CASALTGGSGNTIYF
TGTGCCAGCGCTCTCACAGGGGGCTCTGGAAACACCATATATTTT
>TRBV28|.|TRBJ1-6|.
CASRDSPPLHF
TGTGCCAGCAGAGACAGTCCACCCCTCCACTTT
>TRBV5-6|TRBD1|TRBJ1-2|.
CASSSFPGQGGYGYTF
TGTGCCAGCAGCTCCTTCCCGGGACAGGGAGGATATGGCTACACCTTC
>TRBV6-1|TRBD1|TRBJ2-3|once
CASSVGTAGGTDTQYF
TGTGCCAGCAGTGTTGGGACAGCCGGGGGCACAGATACGCAGTATTTT
>TRBV2|TRBD1|TRBJ1-4|once
CASSSRTRGPVEKLFF
TGTGCCAGCAGTTCACGAACCAGGGGGCCAGTTGAAAAACTGTTTTTT
>TRBV6-5|TRBD2|TRBJ2-7|.
CASSPGLEEQYF
TGTGCCAGCAGTCCGGGACTAGAAGAGCAGTACTTC
>TRBV28|.|TRBJ1-4|.
CASSPAGLQRSATNEKLFF
TGTGCCAGCAGTCCGGCAGGGCTCCAAAGGTCGGCAACTAATGAAAAACTGTTTTTT
>TRBV21-1|.|TRBJ1-4|.
CASSNRGSEKLFF
TGTGCCAGCAGCAACAGGGGAAGTGAAAAACTGTTTTTT
>TRBV28|.|TRBJ1-5|once
CASSQDRSQPQHF
TGTGCCAGCAGCCAAGACAGGAGTCAGCCCCAGCATTTT
>TRBV29-1|TRBD1|TRBJ1-2|.
CSVEVADRDGYTF
TGCAGCGTTGAAGTGGCCGACAGGGACGGCTACACCTTC
>TRBV5-4|.|TRBJ1-1|.
CASSLGSRGNTEAFF
TGTGCCAGCAGCTTGGGATCTAGGGGGAACACTGAAGCTTTCTTT
>TRBV19|.|TRBJ2-3|.
CASSPQKESTQYF
TGTGCCAGTAGTCCCCAGAAAGAATCTACGCAGTATTTT
>TRBV7-2|TRBD2|TRBJ2-4|once
CASALGGTLAKNIQYF
TGTGCCAGCGCTCTGGGGGGGACCCTAGCCAAAAACATTCAGTACTTC
>TRBV7-2|TRBD2|TRBJ2-7|.
CASSLSRGGPSYEQYF
TGTGCCAGCAGCTTATCCCGCGGGGGTCCCTCCTACGAGCAGTACTTC
>TRBV5-1|TRBD1|TRBJ2-2|.
CASSGQGANTGELFF
TGCGCCAGTTCTGGACAGGGCGCGAACACCGGGGAGCTGTTTTTT
>TRBV5-1|.|TRBJ1-1|.
CASSLDGVNTEAFF
TGCGCCAGCAGCTTGGACGGGGTGAACACTGAAGCTTTCTTT
>TRBV6-5|.|TRBJ1-2|once
CASRKGLRGGYTF
TGTGCCAGCAGAAAAGGGCTCCGGGGTGGCTACACCTTC
>TRBV5-1|TRBD1|TRBJ1-1|.
CASSPRQGMNTEAFF
TGCGCCAGCAGCCCCAGACAGGGAATGAACACTGAAGCTTTCTTT
>TRBV7-8|.|TRBJ2-3|.
CASSLGTQYTDTQYF
TGTGCCAGCAGCTTAGGGACACAATACACAGATACGCAGTATTTT
>TRBV5-6|.|TRBJ2-6|.
CASSSNRAGANVLTF
TGTGCCAGCAGCTCCAACAGGGCTGGGGCCAACGTCCTGACTTTC
>TRBV27|.|TRBJ1-5|few
CASSPTGNQPQHF
TGTGCCAGCAGTCCTACAGGGAATCAGCCCCAGCATTTT
>TRBV28|.|TRBJ1-5|few
CASSFGRGNQPQHF
TGTGCCAGCAGTTTTGGGAGGGGCAATCAGCCCCAGCATTTT
>TRBV2|.|TRBJ2-7|few
CASSEIQGPREQYF
TGTGCCAGCAGTGAAATACAGGGCCCCCGCGAGCAGTACTTC
>TRBV6-1|.|TRBJ2-7|.
CASKARATYEQYF
TGTGCCAGCAAGGCCAGGGCGACCTACGAGCAGTACTTC
>TRBV27|TRBD2|TRBJ2-4|once
CASSSLVTSGGSDIQYF
TGTGCCAGCAGTTCCCTCGTGACTAGCGGGGGGTCGGACATTCAGTACTTC
>TRBV7-8|.|TRBJ1-5|few
CASSLVGSNQPQHF
TGTGCCAGCAGCTTAGTCGGTAGCAATCAGCCCCAGCATTTT
>TRBV29-1|TRBD2|TRBJ2-3|.
CSVQGLAGVIDTQYF
TGCAGCGTCCAAGGACTAGCGGGGGTCATAGATACGCAGTATTTT
>TRBV7-9|.|TRBJ1-1|few
CASSVGGPTEAFF
TGTGCCAGCAGCGTAGGCGGCCCCACTGAAGCTTTCTTT
>TRBV6-5|.|TRBJ1-1|once
CASSYTRGSSEAFF
TGTGCCAGCAGTTACACTAGGGGGTCTTCTGAAGCTTTCTTT
>TRBV6-6|TRBD1|TRBJ2-1|.
CASRDRRQGHNEQFF
TGTGCCAGCAGGGATAGGAGACAGGGCCACAATGAGCAGTTCTTC